The rows below give T cell receptor beta chains drawn from one sample of a study of technical replicates of blood from a few donors. The assay was immunoSEQ multiplex PCR, and TCRdb's table has in-frame clones only and misses some. This table has approximately 59,000 clones, about 96% appearing once. Sequencing used PBMCs. These receptors were obtained from a human donor in good health. Some clones in this sample may be carry-over from other donors' samples. Both conserved end residues are part of each CDR3. Fields, in order: V gene, D gene, J gene, clone size, CDR3 DNA, CDR3 protein. D genes are given only for firm matches. Clone size, where shown, is once, few, many, or a class for clones that have expanded.

v_call: TRBV5-5
d_call: TRBD1
j_call: TRBJ1-2
clone_size: .
cdr3_nt: TGTGCCAGCTCGCTGACTCAGGGGGCCAAAGGAGGCTACACCTTC
cdr3_aa: CASSLTQGAKGGYTF

v_call: TRBV6-1
d_call: .
j_call: TRBJ1-6
clone_size: .
cdr3_nt: TGTGCCAGCAGTGAACGGGGGGGATTAGGGAATTCACCCCTCCACTTT
cdr3_aa: CASSERGGLGNSPLHF

v_call: TRBV7-2
d_call: .
j_call: TRBJ2-7
clone_size: many
cdr3_nt: TGTGCCAGCAGATTAGGGGGCGGGAGCTACGAGCAGTACTTC
cdr3_aa: CASRLGGGSYEQYF

v_call: TRBV6-1
d_call: TRBD1
j_call: TRBJ1-2
clone_size: .
cdr3_nt: TGTGCCAGCAGTGAGCAACCGGGACAGGGGGGCGAAAGCTACACCTTC
cdr3_aa: CASSEQPGQGGESYTF

v_call: TRBV5-4
d_call: TRBD1
j_call: TRBJ1-1
clone_size: .
cdr3_nt: TGTGCCAGCAGCTTGGCCGGACAGGGGAACACTGAAGCTTTCTTT
cdr3_aa: CASSLAGQGNTEAFF

v_call: TRBV29-1
d_call: .
j_call: TRBJ1-2
clone_size: once
cdr3_nt: TGCAGCGTGTTACAGGGAAACTATGGCTACACCTTC
cdr3_aa: CSVLQGNYGYTF

v_call: TRBV4-3
d_call: TRBD1
j_call: TRBJ1-2
clone_size: .
cdr3_nt: TGCGCCAGCAGCCAAGACTACGGACAGGGAATGATGGGCTACACCTTC
cdr3_aa: CASSQDYGQGMMGYTF

v_call: TRBV5-1
d_call: .
j_call: TRBJ1-1
clone_size: .
cdr3_nt: TGCGCCAGCAGCATACAGGGTGAAGCTTTCTTT
cdr3_aa: CASSIQGEAFF

v_call: TRBV18
d_call: .
j_call: TRBJ2-1
clone_size: .
cdr3_nt: TGTGCCAGCCGGGGTGCTGCCTACAATGAGCAGTTCTTC
cdr3_aa: CASRGAAYNEQFF

v_call: TRBV2
d_call: .
j_call: TRBJ1-2
clone_size: .
cdr3_nt: TGTGCCAGCACTGGCGGGAACTATGGCTACACCTTC
cdr3_aa: CASTGGNYGYTF

v_call: TRBV7-8
d_call: TRBD1
j_call: TRBJ1-2
clone_size: .
cdr3_nt: TGTGCCAGCAGCTATAGGGTAGGGGGGACAGCTAATGGCTACACCTTC
cdr3_aa: CASSYRVGGTANGYTF

v_call: TRBV4-1
d_call: TRBD2
j_call: TRBJ2-5
clone_size: .
cdr3_nt: TGCGCCAGCAGCTCAGACGAGCGGGGGGTCATGACCCAGTACTTC
cdr3_aa: CASSSDERGVMTQYF

v_call: TRBV7-8
d_call: .
j_call: TRBJ1-2
clone_size: .
cdr3_nt: TGTGCCAGCAGCTTAGCAGGGCAGGGAACGCACTATGGCTACACCTTC
cdr3_aa: CASSLAGQGTHYGYTF

v_call: TRBV11-2
d_call: TRBD1
j_call: TRBJ2-3
clone_size: .
cdr3_nt: TGTGCCAGTAAGACAGGGGGGACAGATACGCAGTATTTT
cdr3_aa: CASKTGGTDTQYF

v_call: TRBV19
d_call: TRBD1
j_call: TRBJ1-4
clone_size: .
cdr3_nt: TGTGCCAGTAGTTCAACACGGACAGGGTCTAATGAAAAACTGTTTTTT
cdr3_aa: CASSSTRTGSNEKLFF

v_call: TRBV19
d_call: .
j_call: TRBJ2-3
clone_size: .
cdr3_nt: TGTGCCAGTAGTACGTACAGGGTCAGCACAGATACGCAGTATTTT
cdr3_aa: CASSTYRVSTDTQYF

v_call: TRBV10-1
d_call: .
j_call: TRBJ1-1
clone_size: .
cdr3_nt: TGCGCCAGCAGTGATTTCTATCCAGGGCCTACGAACACTGAAGCTTTCTTT
cdr3_aa: CASSDFYPGPTNTEAFF

v_call: TRBV5-6
d_call: .
j_call: TRBJ2-7
clone_size: .
cdr3_nt: TGTGCCAGCAGCTCGTTAGGGGGAGACGAGCAGTACTTC
cdr3_aa: CASSSLGGDEQYF

v_call: TRBV5-6
d_call: TRBD2
j_call: TRBJ2-3
clone_size: .
cdr3_nt: TGTGCCAGCAGAAGGCGGGAGATTAGCACAGATACGCAGTATTTT
cdr3_aa: CASRRREISTDTQYF